The 28 T cell receptor beta chains below all came from one sample that was sequenced in a study of control samples from healthy donors and cancer patients. Profiling relied on immunoSEQ multiplex PCR, and the TCRdb table lists in-frame clones only, not all of them. The sample shows under 200,000 clones, roughly 95% of them seen only once. Source material: blood. These receptors all stem from a woman aged 25 to 39 in good health.

The CDR3 DNA reads as TGTGCCAGCAGAAAATGGTCGTCAACTAATGAAAAACTGTTTTTT. It translates to CASRKWSSTNEKLFF. The gene calls are TRBV11-2 and TRBJ1-4; no definite D call. Trimming pared 6 bases from V and 0 bases from J, leaving 11 bases between. This CDR3 comprises 15 residues. The germline CDR1 and CDR2 sequences are SGHAT and FQNNGV. Full variable domain (remainder filled in from reference TRBV11-2 and TRBJ1-4): EAGVAQSPRYKIIEKRQSVAFWCNPISGHATLYWYQQILGQGPKLLIQFQNNGVVDDSQLPKDRFSAERLKGVDSTLKIQPAKLEDSAVYLCASRKWSSTNEKLFFGSGTQLSVL.

The V and J genes are TRBV12-5 and TRBJ2-1; 8 nucleotides match TRBD2. This CDR3 region has 17 residues. The germline CDR1 and CDR2 sequences are LGHNT and FRNRAP. Trimming at V came to 0 bases and at J to 6 bases, leaving 10 bases not matched to a gene. CDR3 residues: CASGLVISGEVSNEQFF. CDR3 DNA sequence: TGTGCTAGTGGTTTGGTCATTAGCGGGGAAGTTTCCAATGAGCAGTTCTTC.

The rearrangement joins TRBV7-9 to TRBJ1-1, with a weak D call TRBD1 (5 bases). This CDR3 contains 15 residues. Looked up from germline, CDR1 is SEHNR and CDR2 is FQNEAQ (reference sequence). V lost 4 bases and J 1 base, leaving 13 bases between the germline ends. CDR3 region: CASSSRTTENTEAFF. The CDR3 nucleotides read TGTGCCAGCAGCTCCCGTACGACAGAGAACACTGAAGCTTTCTTT.

The chain links TRBV28 to TRBJ1-2; D gene unclear. CDR1 MDHEN and CDR2 SYDVKM come from the germline V gene. This CDR3 has 11 amino acids. V was clipped by 6 bases and J by 2 bases, with 4 bases between them. This chain's CDR3 is CASRTNYGYTF. The CDR3 nucleotides are TGTGCCAGCAGAACAAACTATGGCTACACCTTC.

This clone was seen only once. The chain recombines TRBV4-2 with TRBJ1-4, with no clear D. V lost 0 bases, J lost 3 bases, and 8 bases lay in between. The CDR3 totals 15 residues. CDR1 is LGHNA, CDR2 YNFKEQ, per germline. The CDR3 reads CASSQDTRANEKLFF. As DNA, the CDR3 is TGTGCCAGCAGCCAAGATACTCGGGCTAATGAAAAACTGTTTTTT.

This chain uses TRBV7-9 with TRBJ1-6; 8 bases align to TRBD1. Germline CDR1 SEHNR, CDR2 FQNEAQ (reference sequence). Losses at the gene ends were 5 bases for V and 0 bases for J; bases not matched to a gene: 9. This CDR3 comprises 18 residues. The CDR3 sequence: CASSPPDRDFSYNSPLHF. CDR3 DNA: TGTGCCAGCAGCCCCCCGGACAGGGACTTCTCCTATAATTCACCCCTCCACTTT.

V gene TRBV19 combines with J gene TRBJ1-1, with TRBD1 identical over 9 bases. The CDR3 totals 14 residues. Per the germline V gene, CDR1 is LNHDA and CDR2 is SQIVND (reference sequence). V gave up 6 bases and J gave up 4 bases; unmatched junction bases: 6. This chain's CDR3 is CASSTGGGGTEAFF. The CDR3 coding sequence is TGTGCCAGTAGCACAGGGGGCGGGGGCACTGAAGCTTTCTTT.

J is TRBJ1-1 and V is TRBV9, with 9 nucleotides matching TRBD1. The V gene end was trimmed by 4 bases and the J gene end by 6 bases; junction bases not matched to a gene: 7. Germline CDR1 SGDLS, CDR2 YYNGEE. This CDR3 is 14 amino acids long. CDR3 region: CASSQGQGMAEAFF. The CDR3 region has the DNA TGTGCCAGCAGCCAGGGACAGGGAATGGCTGAAGCTTTCTTT.

The V gene is TRBV3-1 (or the pseudogene TRBV3-2), the J gene TRBJ2-1, with 9 bases aligning to TRBD1. V dropped 6 bases and J dropped 8; count of bases not matched to a gene: 8. From germline, CDR1 is LGHDT and CDR2 YNNKEL (reference sequence). This CDR3 is 14 amino acids long. The CDR3 loop is CASRLQGARDEQFF. As DNA, the CDR3 is TGTGCCAGCAGGCTACAGGGGGCAAGGGATGAGCAGTTCTTC.

J is TRBJ2-7 and V is TRBV7-6, with 8 bases identical to TRBD2. V lost 3 bases and J lost 2; bases outside the gene matches: 6. This CDR3 region has 15 residues. Germline V gene sequence: CDR1 SGHVS, CDR2 FNYEAQ. The CDR3 is CASSLGQGLAYEQYF. CDR3 bases: TGTGCCAGCAGCTTGGGTCAGGGACTAGCCTACGAGCAGTACTTC.

The gene calls are TRBV5-1 and TRBJ1-3; D is ambiguous. The V gene lost 2 bases and the J gene lost 0 bases, with 0 bases spanning the gap. The germline CDR1 and CDR2 sequences are SGHRS and YFSETQ. This CDR3 region has 12 residues. The CDR3 here is CASSFSGNTIYF. DNA for the CDR3: TGCGCCAGCAGCTTCTCTGGAAACACCATATATTTT.

The chain carries TRBV28 and TRBJ2-3, with 9 bases fitting TRBD2. This CDR3 has 24 amino acids. V trimming: 2 bases; J trimming: 0 bases; junction bases outside the gene matches: 27. The V gene's germline CDR1 is MDHEN and CDR2 SYDVKM. The CDR3 here is CASSLAPTPSPPLPSGDSTDTQYF. For the CDR3, the DNA is TGTGCCAGCAGTTTAGCGCCGACCCCATCCCCCCCCTTACCTAGCGGGGATAGCACAGATACGCAGTATTTT. Full variable domain (missing parts from reference TRBV28 and TRBJ2-3): DVKVTQSSRYLVKRTGEKVFLECVQDMDHENMFWYRQDPGLGLRLIYFSYDVKMKEKGDIPEGYSVSREKKERFSLILESASTNQTSMYLCASSLAPTPSPPLPSGDSTDTQYFGPGTRLTVL.

The chain links TRBV5-1 to TRBJ2-3, with D hard to call. Germline V gene data show CDR1 as SGHRS and CDR2 as YFSETQ. V dropped 1 base and J dropped 6 bases, with 6 bases sitting between them. The CDR3 covers 12 residues. DNA for the CDR3: TGCGCCAGCAGCTTGTATCGGGATACGCAGTATTTT. Amino acids: CASSLYRDTQYF.

CDR3 in DNA: TGTGCCAGCACCGACTCGGGGGGGGAACAAGAGACCCAGTACTTC. Residues: CASTDSGGEQETQYF. This chain uses TRBV28 with TRBJ2-5; 8 bases are a match to TRBD2. The germline gives CDR1 MDHEN, CDR2 SYDVKM. CDR3 length: 15 residues. V dropped 7 bases and J dropped 2; count of bases not matched to a gene: 9.

The chain employs TRBV20-1 and TRBJ1-5, with D perhaps TRBD1 (5 bases). Germline V gene lookup returns CDR1 DFQATT and CDR2 SNEGSKA (reference sequence). CDR3 length equals 15 residues. Trimming left V 6 bases short and J 7 bases short, with 22 bases between. CDR3: CSASRGRQGRQPQHF. CDR3 sequence (DNA): TGCAGTGCGAGTAGAGGGCGGCAGGGCCGCCAGCCCCAGCATTTT.

This chain uses TRBV19 with TRBJ2-2; 10 bases match TRBD2. Germline V gene lookup returns CDR1 LNHDA and CDR2 SQIVND (reference sequence). With V trimmed by 6 bases and J by 7 bases, 5 bases remained unmatched. The CDR3 runs 14 residues. The chain's CDR3 is CASSPGLANGELFF. CDR3 coding DNA: TGTGCCAGTAGCCCGGGACTAGCGAACGGGGAGCTGTTTTTT.

The chain has TRBV19 and TRBJ2-3; 10 bases map to TRBD1. J gave up 1 base and V 3 bases, and 4 bases lay outside the gene matches. The CDR3 runs 16 residues. Germline lookup yields CDR1 LNHDA and CDR2 SQIVND (reference sequence). This CDR3 reads CASSITGTGGTDTQYF. As DNA, the CDR3 is TGTGCCAGTAGTATCACCGGGACAGGGGGCACAGATACGCAGTATTTT.

V gene TRBV6-6 combines with J gene TRBJ1-3; TRBD1 aligns across 8 bases. Germline trimming cut 5 bases from V and 1 base from J; bases unmatched to any gene: 7. Germline values: CDR1 MNHNY, CDR2 SVGAGI (reference sequence). The CDR3 spans 16 residues. The CDR3 sequence: CASSQLQGASGNTIYF. The CDR3 region has the DNA TGTGCCAGCAGTCAACTTCAGGGGGCGTCTGGAAACACCATATATTTT.

V usage is TRBV5-1 and J usage is TRBJ2-3; 13 nucleotides line up with TRBD2. Germline V gene sequence: CDR1 SGHRS, CDR2 YFSETQ. CDR3 length: 16 residues. V lost 4 bases and J lost 1; bases outside the gene matches: 3. CDR3 DNA sequence: TGCGCCAGCAGCCCCGGGACTAGCGGGGGCACAGATACGCAGTATTTT. It codes for CASSPGTSGGTDTQYF.

The V call is TRBV25-1, the J call TRBJ2-1; D unclear. Trimming shortened V by 5 bases and J by 8 bases, and 10 bases separated the two germline ends. The CDR3 has 12 amino acids. Looked up from germline, CDR1 is MGHDK and CDR2 is SYGVNS. The CDR3 spells CASSWFTDEQFF. In nucleotides, the CDR3 is TGTGCCAGCAGTTGGTTTACCGATGAGCAGTTCTTC. Variable domain in full (rest from reference TRBV25-1 and TRBJ2-1): EADIYQTPRYLVIGTGKKITLECSQTMGHDKMYWYQQDPGMELHLIHYSYGVNSTEKGDLSSESTVSRIRTEHFPLTLESARPSHTSQYLCASSWFTDEQFFGPGTRLTVL.

The genes are TRBV6-2 or TRBV6-3 and TRBJ1-1; perhaps TRBD1 as D (6 bases). The CDR3 is 13 amino acids. Germline V gene lookup returns CDR1 MNHEY and CDR2 SVGEGT. Trimming took 6 bases from V and 1 from J, leaving 9 bases between them. CDR3 protein: CASSQTGNTEAFF. The CDR3 DNA follows: TGTGCCAGCAGCCAGACAGGGAACACTGAAGCTTTCTTT.

The V gene is TRBV19, the J gene TRBJ1-5; perhaps TRBD1 as D (5 bases). From germline, CDR1 is LNHDA and CDR2 SQIVND (reference sequence). V was trimmed by 0 bases and J by 6 bases, leaving 9 bases between them. The CDR3 is made up of 14 amino acids. CDR3 sequence (DNA): TGTGCCAGTAGTATAGACTGGGGCACTCAGCCCCAGCATTTT. Amino acids: CASSIDWGTQPQHF.

The chain employs TRBV18 and TRBJ2-1; D remains ambiguous. The CDR3 spans 13 residues. V dropped 2 bases and J dropped 10 bases, with 12 bases sitting between them. Germline CDR1 is KGHSH and CDR2 is LQKENI. The CDR3 DNA follows: TGTGCCAGCTCACCAGGAATAACAACCGAGCAGTTCTTC. Translation: CASSPGITTEQFF.

The gene calls are TRBV5-5 and TRBJ2-7; no reliable D call. Trimming left V 0 bases short and J 3 bases short, with 7 bases between. The CDR3 spans 13 residues. CDR1 is SGHKS, CDR2 YYEKEE, per germline (reference sequence). CDR3 protein: CASSLDQVYEQYF. Written as DNA, the CDR3 is TGTGCCAGCAGCTTGGATCAAGTCTACGAGCAGTACTTC.

The V call is TRBV7-9, the J call TRBJ1-1; the match to TRBD1 covers 8 bases. The junction had 7 bases not matched to a gene; V was cut back by 7 bases and J by 0 bases. The CDR3 totals 15 residues. Germline loops: CDR1 SEHNR, CDR2 FQNEAQ (reference sequence). The CDR3 nucleotides read TGTGCCAGCACCAAATTGACAGGGGTGAACACTGAAGCTTTCTTT. Amino acid sequence: CASTKLTGVNTEAFF. Full variable domain (rest looked up from reference TRBV7-9 and TRBJ1-1): DTGVSQNPRHKITKRGQNVTFRCDPISEHNRLYWYRQTLGQGPEFLTYFQNEAQLEKSRLLSDRFSAERPKGSFSTLEIQRTEQGDSAMYLCASTKLTGVNTEAFFGQGTRLTVV.

The chain has TRBV5-6 and TRBJ2-7, with unresolved D. Trimming took 3 bases from V and 0 from J, leaving 7 bases between them. CDR3 length equals 13 residues. Germline CDR1 SGHDT, CDR2 YYEEEE. The CDR3 DNA reads as TGTGCCAGCAGCTCAAGGAGCTCCTACGAGCAGTACTTC. Translating it yields CASSSRSSYEQYF.

Turning to this clone: The same CDR3 also results from other DNA sequences found in this sample. The chain links TRBV6-5 to TRBJ1-1; 7 positions agree with TRBD1. CDR3 length equals 13 residues. Per the germline V gene, CDR1 is MNHEY and CDR2 is SVGAGI. Germline trimming cut 5 bases from V and 1 base from J; bases unmatched to any gene: 1. The CDR3 loop is CASSRQGNTEAFF. Written as DNA, the CDR3 is TGTGCCAGCAGTAGACAGGGGAACACTGAAGCTTTCTTT.

The rearrangement links TRBV16 to TRBJ1-3; D ambiguous. The CDR3 totals 17 residues. From germline, CDR1 is KGHSY and CDR2 FQNENV. V was cut by 3 bases and J by 0 bases, with 15 bases left in between. CDR3 DNA: TGTGCCAGCAGCCATTTGACCCCTCGTCCCTCTGGAAACACCATATATTTT. This sequence encodes CASSHLTPRPSGNTIYF.